This TCR beta chain is drawn from a study of blood T cell repertoires in COVID-19. In the study overall: The United States, Italy and Spain provided the acute and convalescent COVID-19 samples. Nucleic acid was either cDNA or gDNA, and it came from T cells, B-cell-depleted T cells, or PBMCs.

In the study's own analysis: Amplified reference gene primers provided the basis for estimating nucleated cell counts. The data were produced by immunoSEQ multiplex PCR, yet TCRdb's version contains in-frame clones alone and is incomplete. V, J and clone size reflect that table, while D and trimming were determined from the DNA. Of approximately 90,000 clones listed, under 90% are singletons. This CDR3 comprises 15 residues. V was pared by 5 bases and J by 5 bases, with 8 bases of the junction left unmatched. CDR1 PRHDT and CDR2 FYEKMQ come from the germline V gene (reference sequence). The source is a woman between 65 and 79 years old with acute or convalescent COVID-19. The chain employs TRBV13 and TRBJ2-2; 7 bases align to TRBD1. Sequenced sample: peripheral blood. The CDR3 sequence: CASSVTGKGTGELFF. In DNA, the CDR3 is TGTGCCAGCAGCGTGACAGGGAAGGGGACCGGGGAGCTGTTTTTT.